This T cell receptor beta chain was sequenced for a study of T cell responses to AZD1222 COVID-19 vaccine. Study results and limitations: Spike-specific TCR breadth and depth rose after two AZD1222 doses. Clonal diversity was possibly underestimated, and white British individuals and females predominated among donors. As reported, nearly half of all spike-specific TCRs target variant regions that are unmutated. Among those given AZD1222, only six were seropositive at baseline.

Trimming removed 6 bases from V and 4 bases from J; junction bases left unmatched: 8. The germline V gene encodes CDR1 MNHEY and CDR2 SVGAGI. The CDR3 has 14 residues. On this clone: The antigen is unknown.

Sequenced by immunoSEQ multiplex PCR; TCRdb stores in-frame clones only, minus some. Among over 100,000 clones listed, around 94% were seen once. The origin of this receptor is an adult in good health. J is TRBJ1-2 and V is TRBV6-5; 7 bases fit TRBD1. The sequences come from peripheral blood, collected on day 0 of AZD1222 vaccination. The CDR3 here is CASSPLGQSYGYTF. CDR3 nucleotide sequence: TGTGCCAGCAGCCCCCTGGGACAGTCCTATGGCTACACCTTC.